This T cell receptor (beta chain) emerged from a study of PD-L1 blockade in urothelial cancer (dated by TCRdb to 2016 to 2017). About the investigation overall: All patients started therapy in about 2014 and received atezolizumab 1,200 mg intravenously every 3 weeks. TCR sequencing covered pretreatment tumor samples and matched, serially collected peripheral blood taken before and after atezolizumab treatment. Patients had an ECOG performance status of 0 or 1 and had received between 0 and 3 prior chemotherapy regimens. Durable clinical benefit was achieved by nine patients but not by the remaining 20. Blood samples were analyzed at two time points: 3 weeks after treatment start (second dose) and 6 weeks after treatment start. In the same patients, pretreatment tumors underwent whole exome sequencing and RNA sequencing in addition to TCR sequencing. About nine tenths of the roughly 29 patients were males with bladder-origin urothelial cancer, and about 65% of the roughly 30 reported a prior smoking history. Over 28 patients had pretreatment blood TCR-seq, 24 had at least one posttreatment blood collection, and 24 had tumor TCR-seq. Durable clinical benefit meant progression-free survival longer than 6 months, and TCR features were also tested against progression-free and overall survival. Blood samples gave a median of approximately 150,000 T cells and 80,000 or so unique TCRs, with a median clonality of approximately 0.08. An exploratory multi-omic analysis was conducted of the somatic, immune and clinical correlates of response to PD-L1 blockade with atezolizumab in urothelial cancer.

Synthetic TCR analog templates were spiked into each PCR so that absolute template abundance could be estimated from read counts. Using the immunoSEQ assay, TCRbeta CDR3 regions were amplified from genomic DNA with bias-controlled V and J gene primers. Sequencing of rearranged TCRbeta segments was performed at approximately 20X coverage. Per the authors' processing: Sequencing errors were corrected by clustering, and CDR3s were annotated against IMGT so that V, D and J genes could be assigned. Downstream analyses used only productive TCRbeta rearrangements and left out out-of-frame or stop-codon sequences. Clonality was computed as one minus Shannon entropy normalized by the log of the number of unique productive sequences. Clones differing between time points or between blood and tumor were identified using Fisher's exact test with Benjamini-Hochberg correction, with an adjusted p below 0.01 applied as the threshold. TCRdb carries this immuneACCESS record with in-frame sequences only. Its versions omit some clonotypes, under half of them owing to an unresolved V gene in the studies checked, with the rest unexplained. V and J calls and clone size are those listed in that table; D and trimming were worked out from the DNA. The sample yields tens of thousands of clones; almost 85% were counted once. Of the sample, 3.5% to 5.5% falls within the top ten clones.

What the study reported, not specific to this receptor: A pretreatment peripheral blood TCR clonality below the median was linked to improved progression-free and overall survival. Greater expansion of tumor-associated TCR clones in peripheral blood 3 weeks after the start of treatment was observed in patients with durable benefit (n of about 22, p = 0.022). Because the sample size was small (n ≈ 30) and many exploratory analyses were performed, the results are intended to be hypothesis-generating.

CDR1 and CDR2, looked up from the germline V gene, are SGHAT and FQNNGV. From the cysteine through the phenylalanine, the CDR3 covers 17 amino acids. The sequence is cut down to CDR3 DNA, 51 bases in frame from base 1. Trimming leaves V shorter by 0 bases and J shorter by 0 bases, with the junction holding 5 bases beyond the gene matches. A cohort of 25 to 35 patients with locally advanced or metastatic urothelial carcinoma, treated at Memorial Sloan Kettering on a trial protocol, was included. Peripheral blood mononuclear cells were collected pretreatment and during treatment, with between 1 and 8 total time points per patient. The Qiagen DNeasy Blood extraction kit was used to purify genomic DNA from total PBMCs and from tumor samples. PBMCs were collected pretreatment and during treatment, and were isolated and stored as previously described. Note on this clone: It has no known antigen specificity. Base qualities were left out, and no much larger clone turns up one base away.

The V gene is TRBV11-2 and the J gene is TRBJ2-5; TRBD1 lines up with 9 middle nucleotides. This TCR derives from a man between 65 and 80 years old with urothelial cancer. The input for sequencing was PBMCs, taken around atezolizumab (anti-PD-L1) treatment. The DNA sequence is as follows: TGTGCCAGCAGCTTAGATCCAGGGACAGGGTACCAAGAGACCCAGTACTTC. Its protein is CASSLDPGTGYQETQYF.